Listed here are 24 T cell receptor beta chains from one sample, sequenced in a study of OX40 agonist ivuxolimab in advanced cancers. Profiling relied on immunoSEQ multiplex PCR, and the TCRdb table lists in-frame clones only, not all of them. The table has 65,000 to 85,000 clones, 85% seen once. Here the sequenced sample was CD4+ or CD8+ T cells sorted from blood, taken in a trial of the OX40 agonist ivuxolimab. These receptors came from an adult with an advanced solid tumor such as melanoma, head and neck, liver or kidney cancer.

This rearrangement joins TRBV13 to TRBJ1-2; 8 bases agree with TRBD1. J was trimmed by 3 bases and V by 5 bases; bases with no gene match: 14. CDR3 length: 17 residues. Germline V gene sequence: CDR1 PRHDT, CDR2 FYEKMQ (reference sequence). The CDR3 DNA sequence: TGTGCCAGCAGCCCCAGCGTCGGACAGGGCTCTTACTATGGCTACACCTTC. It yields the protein CASSPSVGQGSYYGYTF.

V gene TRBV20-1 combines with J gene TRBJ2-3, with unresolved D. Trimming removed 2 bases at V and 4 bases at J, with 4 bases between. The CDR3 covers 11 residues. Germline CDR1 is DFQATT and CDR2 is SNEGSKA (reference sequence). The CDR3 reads CSARIADTQYF. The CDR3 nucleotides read TGCAGTGCTAGAATAGCAGATACGCAGTATTTT.

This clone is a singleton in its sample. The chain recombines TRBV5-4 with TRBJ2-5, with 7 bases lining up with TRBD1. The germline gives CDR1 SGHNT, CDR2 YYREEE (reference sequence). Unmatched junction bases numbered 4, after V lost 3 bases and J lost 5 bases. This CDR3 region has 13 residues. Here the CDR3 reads CASSYRGRETQYF. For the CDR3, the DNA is TGTGCCAGCAGCTACAGGGGTCGGGAGACCCAGTACTTC.

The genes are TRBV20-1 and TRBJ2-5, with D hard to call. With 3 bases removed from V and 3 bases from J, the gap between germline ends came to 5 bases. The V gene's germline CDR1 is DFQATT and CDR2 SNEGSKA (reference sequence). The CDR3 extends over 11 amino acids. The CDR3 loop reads CSASGKETQYF. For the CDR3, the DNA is TGCAGTGCTAGTGGCAAAGAGACCCAGTACTTC.

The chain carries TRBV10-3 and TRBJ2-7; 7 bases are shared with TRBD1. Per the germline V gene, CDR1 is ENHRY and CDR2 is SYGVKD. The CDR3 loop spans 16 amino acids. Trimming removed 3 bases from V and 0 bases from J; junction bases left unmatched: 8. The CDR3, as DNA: TGTGCCATCAGTGACCAAACACAGGGGATCTCCTACGAGCAGTACTTC. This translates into CAISDQTQGISYEQYF.

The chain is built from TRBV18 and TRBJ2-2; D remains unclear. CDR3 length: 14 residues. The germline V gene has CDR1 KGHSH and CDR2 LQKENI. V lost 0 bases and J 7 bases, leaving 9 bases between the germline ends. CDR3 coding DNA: TGTGCCAGCTCACCACCGTCCGGTCACGGGGAGCTGTTTTTT. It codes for CASSPPSGHGELFF. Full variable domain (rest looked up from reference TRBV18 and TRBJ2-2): NAGVMQNPRHLVRRRGQEARLRCSPMKGHSHVYWYRQLPEEGLKFMVYLQKENIIDESGMPKERFSAEFPKEGPSILRIQQVVRGDSAAYFCASSPPSGHGELFFGEGSRLTVL.

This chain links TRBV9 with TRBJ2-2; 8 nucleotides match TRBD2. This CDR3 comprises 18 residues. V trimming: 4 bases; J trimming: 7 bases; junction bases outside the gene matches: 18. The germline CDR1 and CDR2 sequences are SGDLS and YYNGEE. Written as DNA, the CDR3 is TGTGCCAGCAGCCCCTTCATTCCGGGACTAGATAAATACGGGGAGCTGTTTTTT. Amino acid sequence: CASSPFIPGLDKYGELFF.

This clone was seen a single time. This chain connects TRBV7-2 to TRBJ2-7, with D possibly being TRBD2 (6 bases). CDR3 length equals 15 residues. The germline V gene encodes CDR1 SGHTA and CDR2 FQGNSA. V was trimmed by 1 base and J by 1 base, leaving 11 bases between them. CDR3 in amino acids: CASSLEGGRSYEQYF. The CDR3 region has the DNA TGTGCCAGCAGCTTAGAAGGAGGGCGATCCTACGAGCAGTACTTC.

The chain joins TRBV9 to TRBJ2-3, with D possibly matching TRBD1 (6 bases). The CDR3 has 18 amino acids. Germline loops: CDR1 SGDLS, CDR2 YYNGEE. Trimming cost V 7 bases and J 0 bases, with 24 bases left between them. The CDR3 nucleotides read TGTGCCAGCTCCCGGTTTACGGGGACAATAACTAGCACAGATACGCAGTATTTT. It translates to CASSRFTGTITSTDTQYF.

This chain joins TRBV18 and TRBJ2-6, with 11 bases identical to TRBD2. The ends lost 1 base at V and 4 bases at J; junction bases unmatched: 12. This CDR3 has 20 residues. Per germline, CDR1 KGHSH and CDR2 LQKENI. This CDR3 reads CASSPLSGRAGVEGANVLTF. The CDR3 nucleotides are TGTGCCAGCTCACCACTTAGCGGGAGGGCCGGAGTTGAAGGGGCCAACGTCCTGACTTTC.

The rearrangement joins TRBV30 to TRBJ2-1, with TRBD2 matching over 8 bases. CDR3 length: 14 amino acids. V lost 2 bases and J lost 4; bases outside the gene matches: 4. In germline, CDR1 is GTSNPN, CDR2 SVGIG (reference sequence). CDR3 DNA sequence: TGTGCCTGGAGTTGGGGCGGGAGGTACAATGAGCAGTTCTTC. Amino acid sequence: CAWSWGGRYNEQFF.

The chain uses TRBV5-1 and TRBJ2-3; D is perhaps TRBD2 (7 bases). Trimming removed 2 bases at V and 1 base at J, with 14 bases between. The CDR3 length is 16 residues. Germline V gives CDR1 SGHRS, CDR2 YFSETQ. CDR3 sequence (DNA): TGCGCCAGCAGCTTTGTAGGGGGGGCTCGCACAGATACGCAGTATTTT. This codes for CASSFVGGARTDTQYF.

The CDR3 is CASSPNVDTQYF. The CDR3 coding sequence is TGTGCCAGCTCACCAAATGTAGATACGCAGTATTTT. V is TRBV18 and J is TRBJ2-3; no clear D. Germline CDR1 is KGHSH and CDR2 is LQKENI. The CDR3 contains 12 residues. V lost 2 bases and J 5 bases, leaving 5 bases between the germline ends.

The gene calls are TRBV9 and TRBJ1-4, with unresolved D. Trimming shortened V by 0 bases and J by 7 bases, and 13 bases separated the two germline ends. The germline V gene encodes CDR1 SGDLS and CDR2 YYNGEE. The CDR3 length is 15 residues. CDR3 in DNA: TGTGCCAGCAGCGTAGCGGGGAGGGTTAGTGAAAAACTGTTTTTT. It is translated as CASSVAGRVSEKLFF.

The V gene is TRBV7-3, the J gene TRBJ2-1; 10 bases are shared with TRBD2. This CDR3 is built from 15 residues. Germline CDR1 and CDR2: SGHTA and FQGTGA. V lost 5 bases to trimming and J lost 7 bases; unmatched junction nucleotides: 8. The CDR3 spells CASSPSGGEGNEQFF. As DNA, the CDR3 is TGTGCCAGCAGCCCAAGCGGGGGGGAAGGGAATGAGCAGTTCTTC.

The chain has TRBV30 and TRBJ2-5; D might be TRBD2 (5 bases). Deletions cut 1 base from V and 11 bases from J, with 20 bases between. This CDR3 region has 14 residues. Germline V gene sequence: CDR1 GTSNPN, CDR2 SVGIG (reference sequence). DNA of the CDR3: TGTGCCTGGAGTGGCCCGGGATCCCCTGGGGAGCAGTACTTC. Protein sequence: CAWSGPGSPGEQYF.

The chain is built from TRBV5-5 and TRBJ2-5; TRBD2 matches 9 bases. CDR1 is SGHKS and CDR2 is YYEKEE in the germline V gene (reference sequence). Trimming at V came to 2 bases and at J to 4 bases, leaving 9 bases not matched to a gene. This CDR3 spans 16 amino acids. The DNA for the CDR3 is TGTGCCAGCAGCTTTAGCGGGGGCGTGAACGGAGAGACCCAGTACTTC. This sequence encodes CASSFSGGVNGETQYF.

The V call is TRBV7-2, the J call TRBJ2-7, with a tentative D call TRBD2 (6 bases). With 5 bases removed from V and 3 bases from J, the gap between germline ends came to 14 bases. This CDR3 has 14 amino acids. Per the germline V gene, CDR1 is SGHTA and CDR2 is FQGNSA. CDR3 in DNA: TGTGCCAGCAGCCCTGCGGTGGGGGGCTACGAGCAGTACTTC. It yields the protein CASSPAVGGYEQYF.

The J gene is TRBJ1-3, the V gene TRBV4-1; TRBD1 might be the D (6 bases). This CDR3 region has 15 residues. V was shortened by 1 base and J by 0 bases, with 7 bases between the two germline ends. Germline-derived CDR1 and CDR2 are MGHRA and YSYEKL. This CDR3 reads CASSQVDSSGNTIYF. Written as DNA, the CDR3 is TGCGCCAGCAGCCAAGTGGACAGCTCTGGAAACACCATATATTTT.

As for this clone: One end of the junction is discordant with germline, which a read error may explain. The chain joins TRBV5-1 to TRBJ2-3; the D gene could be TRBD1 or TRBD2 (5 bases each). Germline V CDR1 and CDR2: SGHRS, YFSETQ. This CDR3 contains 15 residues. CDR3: CASSLGVQVSNTQYF. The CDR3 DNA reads TGCGCCAGCAGTTTGGGGGTACAGGTTTCAAATACGCAGTATTTT.

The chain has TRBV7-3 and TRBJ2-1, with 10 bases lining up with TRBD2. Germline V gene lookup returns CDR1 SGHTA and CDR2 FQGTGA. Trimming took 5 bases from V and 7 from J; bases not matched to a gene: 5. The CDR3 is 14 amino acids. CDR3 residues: CASSTSGMRNEQFF. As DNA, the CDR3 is TGTGCCAGCAGCACTAGCGGGATGAGGAATGAGCAGTTCTTC.

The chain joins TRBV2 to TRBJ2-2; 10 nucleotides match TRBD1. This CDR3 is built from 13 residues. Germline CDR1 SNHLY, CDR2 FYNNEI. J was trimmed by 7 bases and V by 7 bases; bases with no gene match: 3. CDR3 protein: CASTGQGVGELFF. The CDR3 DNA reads TGTGCCAGCACCGGACAGGGGGTCGGGGAGCTGTTTTTT.

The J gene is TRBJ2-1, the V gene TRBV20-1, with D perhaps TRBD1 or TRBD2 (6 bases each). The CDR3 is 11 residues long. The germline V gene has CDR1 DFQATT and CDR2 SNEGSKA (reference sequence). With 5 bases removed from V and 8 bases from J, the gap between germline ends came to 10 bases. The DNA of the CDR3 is TGCAGTGCTGGGGGGCGCGATGAGCAGTTCTTC. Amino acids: CSAGGRDEQFF.

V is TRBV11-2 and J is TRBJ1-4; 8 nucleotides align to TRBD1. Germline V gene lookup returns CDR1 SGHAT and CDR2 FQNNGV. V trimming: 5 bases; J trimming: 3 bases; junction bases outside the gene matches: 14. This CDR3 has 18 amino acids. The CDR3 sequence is CASSPQIRTGRSNEKLFF. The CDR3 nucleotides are TGTGCCAGCAGCCCGCAGATTCGGACAGGGAGGTCTAATGAAAAACTGTTTTTT. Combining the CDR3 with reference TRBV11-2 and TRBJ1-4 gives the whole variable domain EAGVAQSPRYKIIEKRQSVAFWCNPISGHATLYWYQQILGQGPKLLIQFQNNGVVDDSQLPKDRFSAERLKGVDSTLKIQPAKLEDSAVYLCASSPQIRTGRSNEKLFFGSGTQLSVL.